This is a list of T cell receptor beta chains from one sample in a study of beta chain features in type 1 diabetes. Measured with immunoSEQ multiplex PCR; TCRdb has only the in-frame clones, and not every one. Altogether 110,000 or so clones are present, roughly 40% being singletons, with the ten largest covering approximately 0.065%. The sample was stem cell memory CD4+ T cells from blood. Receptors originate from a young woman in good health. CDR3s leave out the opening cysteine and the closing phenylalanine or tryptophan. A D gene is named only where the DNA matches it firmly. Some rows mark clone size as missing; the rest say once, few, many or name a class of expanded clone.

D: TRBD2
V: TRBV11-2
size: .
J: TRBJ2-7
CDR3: ASSQVLGGSAYEQY

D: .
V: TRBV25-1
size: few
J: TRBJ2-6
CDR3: ASSDLGTGANVLT

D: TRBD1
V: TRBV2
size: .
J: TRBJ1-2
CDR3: ASSVRGDEGYT

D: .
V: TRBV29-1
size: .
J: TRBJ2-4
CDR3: SVVGRDKNIQY

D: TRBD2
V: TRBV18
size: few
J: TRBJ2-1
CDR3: ASSRIPPGSGSTIDEQF

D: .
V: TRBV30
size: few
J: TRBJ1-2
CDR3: AWSESVWGGYGYT

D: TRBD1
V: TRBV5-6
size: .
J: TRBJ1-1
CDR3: ASTLQGKGTEAF

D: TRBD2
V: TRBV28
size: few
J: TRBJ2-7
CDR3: ASSLPGLLAGGSYEQY

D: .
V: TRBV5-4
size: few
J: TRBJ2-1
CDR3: ASSLGTQGEKEQF

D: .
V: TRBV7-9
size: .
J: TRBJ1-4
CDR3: ASSLVGALGGEKLF

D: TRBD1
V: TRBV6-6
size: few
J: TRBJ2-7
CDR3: ASSSDRSYEQY

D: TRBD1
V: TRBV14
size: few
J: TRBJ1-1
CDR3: ASSQVDRAPRAEAF

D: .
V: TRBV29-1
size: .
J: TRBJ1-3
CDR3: SARDTSGNTIY

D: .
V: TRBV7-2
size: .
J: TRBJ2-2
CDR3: ASSLTYTGELF

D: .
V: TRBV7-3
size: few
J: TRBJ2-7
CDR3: ASSLIEGDYEQY

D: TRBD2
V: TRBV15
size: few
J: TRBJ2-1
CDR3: ATSRSGTYNEQF

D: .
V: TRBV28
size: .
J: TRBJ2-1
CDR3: ASQSTGYLYNEQF

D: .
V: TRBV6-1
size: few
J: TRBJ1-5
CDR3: ASTERGYNQPQH

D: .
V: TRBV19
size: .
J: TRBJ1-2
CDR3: ASSISVNYGYT

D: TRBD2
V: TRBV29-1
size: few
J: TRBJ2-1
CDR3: SVLPGLGLYEQF

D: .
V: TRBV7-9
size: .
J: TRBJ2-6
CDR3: ASSEPGLTVFSGANVLT

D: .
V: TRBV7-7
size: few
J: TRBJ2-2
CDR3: ASSRPGFTGELF

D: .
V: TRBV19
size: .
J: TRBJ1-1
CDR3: ASKMGGARTEAF

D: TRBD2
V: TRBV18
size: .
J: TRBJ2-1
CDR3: ASSPVGLAGAGVEQF

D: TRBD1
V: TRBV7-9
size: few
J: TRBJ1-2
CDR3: ASSLGQGYGYT

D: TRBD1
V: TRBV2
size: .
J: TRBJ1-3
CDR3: ASNAGTAGNTIY